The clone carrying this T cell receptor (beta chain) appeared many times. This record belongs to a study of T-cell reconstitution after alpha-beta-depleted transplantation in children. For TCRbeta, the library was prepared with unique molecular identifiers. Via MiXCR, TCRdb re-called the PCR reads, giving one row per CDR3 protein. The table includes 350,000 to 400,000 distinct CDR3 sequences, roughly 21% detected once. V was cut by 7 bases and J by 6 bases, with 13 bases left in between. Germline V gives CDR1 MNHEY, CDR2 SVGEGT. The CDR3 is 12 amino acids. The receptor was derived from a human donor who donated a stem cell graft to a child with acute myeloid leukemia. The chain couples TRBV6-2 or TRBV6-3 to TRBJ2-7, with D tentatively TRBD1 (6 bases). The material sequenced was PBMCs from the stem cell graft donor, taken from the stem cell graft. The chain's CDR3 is CASTVGQSEQYF. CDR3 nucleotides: TGTGCCAGCACCGTAGGACAGAGCGAGCAGTACTTC.